The 29 T cell receptor beta chains given below trace back to one sample, sequenced in a study of OX40 agonist ivuxolimab in advanced cancers. Assay: immunoSEQ multiplex PCR; the TCRdb copy retains only in-frame clones and omits some. The profile shows tens of thousands of clones, around 90% of them singletons. Sequences were derived from CD4+ or CD8+ T cells sorted from blood, sampled in a trial of the OX40 agonist ivuxolimab. These receptors all stem from an adult with an advanced solid tumor such as melanoma, head and neck, liver or kidney cancer.

J is TRBJ2-2 and V is TRBV7-3; D is ambiguous. Per the germline V gene, CDR1 is SGHTA and CDR2 is FQGTGA. This CDR3 spans 14 amino acids. Trimming removed 4 bases from V and 4 bases from J, with 10 bases in between. The CDR3 region has the DNA TGTGCCAGCAGCTCCCAGTCCGGCACCGGGGAGCTGTTTTTT. It specifies CASSSQSGTGELFF.

This chain links TRBV6-6 with TRBJ1-6; 8 nucleotides agree with TRBD1. The CDR3 has 14 residues. Germline values: CDR1 MNHNY, CDR2 SVGAGI (reference sequence). Losses at the gene ends were 9 bases for V and 6 bases for J; bases not matched to a gene: 7. CDR3 DNA: TGTGCCAGTTGCCCGACAGGGGTTAATTCACCCCTCCACTTT. This encodes CASCPTGVNSPLHF.

In its sample, this clone was seen once. The chain couples TRBV5-6 to TRBJ2-6, with D hard to call. The CDR3 covers 13 residues. Germline V gives CDR1 SGHDT, CDR2 YYEEEE. V was shortened by 2 bases and J by 1 base, with 1 base between the two germline ends. CDR3 loop: CASSFSGANVLTF. For the CDR3, the DNA is TGTGCCAGCAGCTTTTCTGGGGCCAACGTCCTGACTTTC.

The chain employs TRBV6-6 and TRBJ2-7, with a tentative D call TRBD1 (5 bases). CDR3 size: 12 residues. V shed 8 bases and J shed 6 bases, with 14 bases lying between them. Germline V lookup: CDR1 MNHNY, CDR2 SVGAGI (reference sequence). The CDR3 DNA follows: TGTGCCAGCCGTGGGCAGGGCGTCGAGCAGTACTTC. This gives the protein CASRGQGVEQYF.

The J gene is TRBJ2-3, the V gene TRBV6-5; D gene unclear. Trimming took off 3 bases at V and 0 bases at J, with 10 bases between the two ends. CDR1 and CDR2 (germline): MNHEY, SVGAGI. The CDR3 covers 15 residues. CDR3 DNA sequence: TGTGCCAGCAGTTATGCGAAAGCTAGCACAGATACGCAGTATTTT. Encoded protein: CASSYAKASTDTQYF.

This clone has a single count. This sequence joins TRBV30 and TRBJ2-5, with a weak D call TRBD2 (6 bases). There are 12 residues in the CDR3. V was cut by 5 bases and J by 6 bases, with 13 bases left in between. Germline CDR1 reads GTSNPN; CDR2 reads SVGIG (reference sequence). In DNA form, the CDR3 reads TGTGCCTGGGACCGGGGAGGAAAGACCCAGTACTTC. This translates into CAWDRGGKTQYF.

The chain combines TRBV28 with TRBJ2-4, with D possibly being TRBD2 (6 bases). With 6 bases removed from V and 1 base from J, the gap between germline ends came to 13 bases. This CDR3 comprises 15 residues. CDR1 is MDHEN, CDR2 SYDVKM, per germline. The CDR3 DNA reads as TGTGCCAGCAGGAATGGAGGGGCTGCCAAAAACATTCAGTACTTC. This encodes CASRNGGAAKNIQYF.

The chain joins TRBV5-4 to TRBJ1-2; 8 nucleotides line up with TRBD1. Germline V gives CDR1 SGHNT, CDR2 YYREEE (reference sequence). The trim removed 5 bases at V and 8 bases at J, leaving 8 bases unmatched. The CDR3 consists of 13 residues. In DNA form, the CDR3 reads TGTGCCAGCAGTCGTGACAGGGGCGAAGGCTACACCTTC. The encoded protein is CASSRDRGEGYTF.

V gene TRBV9 combines with J gene TRBJ2-3; 12 bases match TRBD2. Per the germline V gene, CDR1 is SGDLS and CDR2 is YYNGEE. Germline trimming cut 4 bases from V and 1 base from J; bases unmatched to any gene: 4. This CDR3 spans 16 amino acids. Written as DNA, the CDR3 is TGTGCCAGCAGCTTCCGACTAGCGGGGGGCACAGATACGCAGTATTTT. Translated, it gives CASSFRLAGGTDTQYF.

This clone showed up just once. The rearrangement uses TRBV6-5 and TRBJ1-1, with a weak D call TRBD1 (6 bases). The CDR3 is made up of 14 amino acids. Germline CDR1 is MNHEY and CDR2 is SVGAGI. The germline V and J ends were trimmed by 6 bases and 0 bases, with 11 bases remaining between them. CDR3 region: CASRPGQMNTEAFF. The CDR3, as DNA: TGTGCCAGCAGACCCGGACAGATGAACACTGAAGCTTTCTTT.

V and J are TRBV6-5 and TRBJ2-1; 10 bases align to TRBD1. Germline values: CDR1 MNHEY, CDR2 SVGAGI. Unmatched junction bases numbered 6, after V lost 5 bases and J lost 5 bases. CDR3 length: 15 residues. The CDR3 coding sequence is TGTGCCAGCAGTAGTGACAGGGGGCTCGACAATGAGCAGTTCTTC. This encodes CASSSDRGLDNEQFF.

This sequence joins TRBV19 and TRBJ1-2; D uncertain. V lost 3 bases, J lost 8 bases, and 7 bases lay in between. Per the germline V gene, CDR1 is LNHDA and CDR2 is SQIVND (reference sequence). This CDR3 comprises 11 residues. The CDR3 is CASSIDHGYTF. CDR3 sequence (DNA): TGTGCCAGTAGTATCGACCACGGCTACACCTTC.

V and J are TRBV7-6 and TRBJ2-1; D perhaps matches TRBD1 (6 bases). Trimming cost V 4 bases and J 9 bases, with 16 bases left between them. The CDR3 spans 14 residues. Germline CDR1 is SGHVS and CDR2 is FNYEAQ. CDR3 region: CASSSADRSAEQFF. For the CDR3, the DNA is TGTGCCAGCAGCTCCGCTGACAGGTCGGCTGAGCAGTTCTTC.

This clone was seen once. The V gene is TRBV27, the J gene TRBJ1-1; tentatively, D is TRBD1 (6 bases). The CDR3 consists of 12 residues. Trimming shortened V by 6 bases and J by 8 bases, and 13 bases separated the two germline ends. Germline CDR1 MNHEY, CDR2 SMNVEV (reference sequence). DNA of the CDR3: TGTGCCAGCAGCCCAAGGGGGAACGAAGCTTTCTTT. It specifies CASSPRGNEAFF.

The chain couples TRBV7-2 to TRBJ1-6, with unresolved D. Trimming took off 2 bases at V and 8 bases at J, with 10 bases between the two ends. CDR1 SGHTA and CDR2 FQGNSA come from the germline V gene. This CDR3 region has 14 residues. The CDR3 DNA reads as TGTGCCAGCAGCTTACGACGGTTGGATTCACCCCTCCACTTT. As protein: CASSLRRLDSPLHF.

The chain couples TRBV2 to TRBJ1-2, with D perhaps matching TRBD1 (5 bases). Per the germline V gene, CDR1 is SNHLY and CDR2 is FYNNEI. This CDR3 is built from 12 residues. Trimming cost V 4 bases and J 3 bases, with 6 bases left between them. The CDR3 DNA follows: TGTGCCAGCAGTGCCAGGGACTATGGCTACACCTTC. The encoded protein is CASSARDYGYTF.

CDR3 region: CASSSRTLSEQYF. Written as DNA, the CDR3 is TGTGCCAGCAGCTCCCGGACTCTGAGCGAGCAGTACTTC. The rearrangement links TRBV13 to TRBJ2-7; D may be TRBD2 (5 bases). Germline lookup yields CDR1 PRHDT and CDR2 FYEKMQ (reference sequence). V lost 4 bases and J lost 6, with 13 bases in between. This CDR3 comprises 13 residues.

CDR3 protein: CATSRDGDSSTYEQYF. The CDR3 nucleotides read TGTGCCACCAGCAGAGATGGGGACTCGTCCACCTACGAGCAGTACTTC. The V gene is TRBV15, the J gene TRBJ2-7; the D gene is possibly TRBD2 (6 bases). The CDR3 is made up of 16 amino acids. Trimming shortened V by 0 bases and J by 2 bases, and 14 bases separated the two germline ends. Germline values: CDR1 LNHNV, CDR2 YYDKDF (reference sequence).

The chain uses TRBV11-3 and TRBJ2-3; D not resolved. V lost 4 bases to trimming and J lost 1 base, with 9 bases between them. Germline V gives CDR1 SGHNT, CDR2 YENEEA. This CDR3 comprises 14 residues. As DNA, the CDR3 is TGTGCCAGCAGCTCTAGTCCCGGCACAGATACGCAGTATTTT. Translating gives CASSSSPGTDTQYF.

CDR3 coding DNA: TGTGCCAGCACCCAGGACCTCCCAGGGGCCGGGGAGCTGTTTTTT. Translating gives CASTQDLPGAGELFF. The chain uses TRBV2 and TRBJ2-2, with D possibly matching TRBD1 (6 bases). The CDR3 sequence is 15 residues long. Germline assignment: CDR1 SNHLY and CDR2 FYNNEI. The V and J ends lost 7 bases and 6 bases respectively, with 18 bases between them. Full variable domain (outside the CDR3, taken from reference TRBV2 and TRBJ2-2): EPEVTQTPSHQVTQMGQEVILRCVPISNHLYFYWYRQILGQKVEFLVSFYNNEISEKSEIFDDQFSVERPDGSNFTLKIRSTKLEDSAMYFCASTQDLPGAGELFFGEGSRLTVL.

This clone occurred once. At the DNA level, this CDR3 is encoded by other sequences in the same sample as well. The chain joins TRBV9 to TRBJ1-1; possibly TRBD1 for D (5 bases). The germline V gene encodes CDR1 SGDLS and CDR2 YYNGEE. The V and J ends lost 5 bases and 5 bases respectively, with 16 bases between them. This CDR3 is 14 amino acids long. Here the CDR3 DNA reads TGTGCCAGCAGTTCCCGCGGGGGGTCGACTGAAGCTTTCTTT. Encoded protein: CASSSRGGSTEAFF.

The chain couples TRBV19 to TRBJ2-1; a weak D match, TRBD2 (5 bases). Germline V CDR1 and CDR2: LNHDA, SQIVND (reference sequence). V lost 2 bases and J 5 bases, leaving 16 bases between the germline ends. The CDR3 has 16 residues. CDR3 nucleotide sequence: TGTGCCAGTAGTATATGGGCTAGCACTACCAACAATGAGCAGTTCTTC. This encodes CASSIWASTTNNEQFF.

The chain combines TRBV29-1 with TRBJ1-1, with D hard to call. The CDR3 has 13 residues. V gave up 4 bases and J gave up 2 bases, with 11 bases separating them. CDR1 and CDR2 (germline): SQVTM, ANQGSEA. In nucleotides, the CDR3 is TGCAGCGTTGTAGGCGGAAGTAACACTGAAGCTTTCTTT. Its translation: CSVVGGSNTEAFF.

In its sample, this clone was seen once. This chain uses TRBV19 with TRBJ2-2; 8 nucleotides align to TRBD1. CDR3 length: 16 residues. V lost 5 bases to trimming and J lost 1 base; unmatched junction nucleotides: 6. Germline V gene data show CDR1 as LNHDA and CDR2 as SQIVND (reference sequence). The CDR3 here is CASSLVQGVNTGELFF. The CDR3, as DNA: TGTGCCAGTAGTCTCGTACAGGGGGTGAACACCGGGGAGCTGTTTTTT.

This sequence joins TRBV21-1 and TRBJ1-3. TRBV21-1 is deemed a pseudogene. The length of the CDR3 is 15 residues. This CDR3 is CASSTGLVGGNTIYF. The DNA for the CDR3 is TGTGCCAGCAGCACCGGACTAGTGGGAGGAAACACCATATATTTT.

The rearrangement uses TRBV4-2 and TRBJ2-7, with D possibly TRBD2 on 5 matching bases. The CDR3 sequence is 14 residues long. Trimming shortened V by 0 bases and J by 1 base, and 7 bases separated the two germline ends. Looked up from germline, CDR1 is LGHNA and CDR2 is YNFKEQ. The CDR3, as DNA: TGTGCCAGCAGCCAAGAGAGGGTTTCCTACGAGCAGTACTTC. Translation: CASSQERVSYEQYF.

This rearrangement joins TRBV18 to TRBJ1-5; tentatively, D is TRBD1 (5 bases). Per the germline V gene, CDR1 is KGHSH and CDR2 is LQKENI. The CDR3 covers 16 residues. The germline V and J ends were trimmed by 6 bases and 5 bases, with 20 bases remaining between them. The CDR3: CASSRAAAEGHQPQHF. CDR3 coding DNA: TGTGCCAGCTCCCGGGCCGCCGCCGAGGGGCATCAGCCCCAGCATTTT.

V gene TRBV6-1 combines with J gene TRBJ2-7; maybe TRBD1 (6 bases). Germline values: CDR1 MNHNS, CDR2 SASEGT. The V end lost 3 bases, the J end lost 2 bases, and 8 bases lay between the germline ends. The CDR3 sequence is 13 residues long. This CDR3 is CASSDGQTYEQYF. CDR3 bases: TGTGCCAGCAGTGATGGACAGACCTACGAGCAGTACTTC.

The chain recombines TRBV6-5 with TRBJ1-5; D gene uncertain. The CDR3 has 10 amino acids. The germline V gene has CDR1 MNHEY and CDR2 SVGAGI. Trimming cost V 8 bases and J 3 bases, with 2 bases left between them. The CDR3 sequence is CASLNQPQHF. In nucleotides, the CDR3 is TGTGCCAGCCTCAATCAGCCCCAGCATTTT.